Below, one T cell receptor (beta chain) is given with its context. No clone much larger than this one lies a single base away; base qualities are absent. TCR cDNA was synthesized by 5'RACE template switching, which introduced a universal primer site and unique molecular identifiers. cDNA synthesis was primed from both the TCR alpha and TCR beta constant segments. Library amplification used two PCR steps, and the second PCR step added sample barcodes and sequencing adapters. Sequencing of the libraries was done on either Illumina HiSeq 2500 (2x100 bp) or NovaSeq (2x150 bp). Per the source publication's procedure: MIGEC handled demultiplexing of reads and collapsing into UMI consensus sequences, while MiXCR performed V(D)J alignment. Vaccine-responding clonotypes were identified with edgeR using replicate PBMC samples, with FDR below 0.01 and a log2 fold change above 5 up to day 15 being required. Bulk clonotypes were assigned CD4 or CD8 identity according to which sequenced CD4 or CD8 repertoire held them at higher abundance. Clonotype frequencies in memory subsets were weighted by FACS-sorted cell numbers to estimate each clone's distribution across memory phenotypes. TCRdb trimmed public reads at Q25 via fastp, called clones via MiXCR and kept in-frame beta chains. CDR3 protein sequences are deduplicated, and each keeps its most common genes and DNA. TCRdb, not the authors, supplied the V and J calls. This sample has roughly 45,000 distinct CDR3 sequences in its table, and 5.5% to 8% of those were observed once. In total, the top ten clones hold 8% to 13% of the sample.

The treatment or condition label on this specimen signifies: live attenuated yellow fever vaccine strain. PBMCs were isolated from peripheral blood using a standard Ficoll-Paque protocol. For sorted memory subsets, RNA extraction was done with the RNeasy Micro Kit. The data stem from a study of T cells after yellow fever vaccination (dated by TCRdb to the late 2010s). Background for the entire study: Staining for CD3, CD45RA, CCR7 and CD95 was used to sort memory subsets (EM, EMRA, CM and Tscm) on a BD FACS Aria III. Libraries from fractions with low cell numbers were prepared with the SMART-Seq v4 Ultra Low Input RNA kit. To follow T-cell clones before and after primary and booster YFV17D yellow fever vaccination, bulk TCR alpha and beta repertoires were sequenced over time. Two healthy male donors, one aged 18 to 30 and one aged 30 to 40 years, were included in the cohort. Blood was drawn at multiple timepoints before and after primary and secondary immunization, with bulk PBMC replicates and cell subsets isolated. Sorting of memory subsets took place on days 0, 15 and 45 and at 18 months after primary vaccination, as well as on days 0, 15 and 45 after the 30-year booster.

Results the study describes overall, beyond this receptor: Computational filtering was needed because FACS-sorted repertoires could contain abundant contaminating clonotypes from the bulk population. On day 0, almost all vaccine-responding clonotypes were below detection in the sorted memory subsets. Most clones expanded after primary vaccination were re-detected after the booster (96% of CD4 and roughly 85% of CD8), suggesting broad memory maintenance. Only a couple of donors were included in the study, so the extent to which the findings can be generalized is limited. Compared with the primary T-cell response, the secondary T-cell response was faster but weaker, reaching its peak on day 5 rather than on day 15. A small fraction of clonotypes showed up in both the CD4 and CD8 compartments, probably as a result of convergent recombination.

The specimen was PBMCs, either bulk or a sorted T-cell subset (CD4+, CD8+, memory, or dextramer-sorted; not recorded which), collected 45 days after the yellow fever booster vaccination. This receptor was obtained from a man aged 30-40 years who received the YFV17D yellow fever vaccine.

The DNA reads TGTGCCAGCAGCTCGGGCCTATCGAGTCAGCCCCAGCATTTT. The translation is CASSSGLSSQPQHF. The receptor chain draws on TRBV7-2 and TRBJ1-5; the D gene cannot be named for sure. CDR3 length: 14 amino acids, cysteine to phenylalanine. This entry keeps only the CDR3 DNA: 42 bases, framed from base 1. CDR1 SGHTA and CDR2 FQGNSA are derived from the germline V gene. The junction shows trimming of 4 bases on V and 6 bases on J, plus 13 bases between the germline ends.